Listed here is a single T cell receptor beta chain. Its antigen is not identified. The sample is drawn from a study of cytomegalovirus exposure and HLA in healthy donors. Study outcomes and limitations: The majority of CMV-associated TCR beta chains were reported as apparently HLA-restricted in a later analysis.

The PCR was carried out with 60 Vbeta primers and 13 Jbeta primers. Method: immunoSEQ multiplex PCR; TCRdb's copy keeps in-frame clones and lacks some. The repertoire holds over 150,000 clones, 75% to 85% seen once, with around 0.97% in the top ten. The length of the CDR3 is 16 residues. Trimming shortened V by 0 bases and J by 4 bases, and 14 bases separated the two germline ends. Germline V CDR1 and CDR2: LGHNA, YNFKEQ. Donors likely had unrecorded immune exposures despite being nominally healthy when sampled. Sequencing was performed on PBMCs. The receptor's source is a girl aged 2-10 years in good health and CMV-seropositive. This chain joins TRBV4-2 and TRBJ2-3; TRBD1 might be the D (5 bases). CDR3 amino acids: CASSQEGASAADTQYF. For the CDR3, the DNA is TGTGCCAGCAGCCAAGAAGGGGCCAGCGCGGCAGATACGCAGTATTTT.